This TCR beta chain came from a study of T cells after yellow fever vaccination. Study-level results: Sorted repertoires could include abundant contaminating clonotypes from bulk cells. Peaking faster, on day 5 versus 15, the secondary response was nonetheless weaker. Re-detected after boosting: most primary clones, 95% to 98% of CD4 and 80% to 90% of CD8.

There are 17 residues in the CDR3. The trim removed 0 bases at V and 5 bases at J, leaving 9 bases unmatched. Germline CDR1 reads LGHNA; CDR2 reads YSLEER. Worth noting for this clonotype: Its antigen remains unknown.

MiXCR, applied by TCRdb to the 5' RACE reads, yields one record per CDR3 protein. Among around 310,000 distinct CDR3 sequences listed, almost 4% were seen once. The input for sequencing was PBMCs, taken 5 days after the yellow fever booster vaccination. This sequence joins TRBV4-3 and TRBJ2-7, with 11 bases aligning to TRBD2. The source is a man between 18 and 35 years old who received the YFV17D yellow fever vaccine. The CDR3 loop is CASSQDLAGGYKNEQYF. The DNA of the CDR3 is TGCGCCAGCAGCCAAGATCTAGCGGGGGGATATAAAAACGAGCAGTACTTC.